The 28 T cell receptor beta chains presented below share a single source sample, sequenced in a study of cytomegalovirus exposure and HLA in healthy donors. The primer mix had 60 Vbeta and 13 Jbeta primers. Assay used: immunoSEQ multiplex PCR; TCRdb lists only in-frame clones, some missing. The sample consists of over 100,000 clones, 76% of them appearing once. The sequenced sample was PBMCs. The receptors come from a female donor in good health and CMV-seropositive.

The chain uses TRBV25-1 and TRBJ1-6, with 7 bases lining up with TRBD1. J was trimmed by 9 bases and V by 8 bases; bases with no gene match: 10. This CDR3 contains 14 residues. Looked up from germline, CDR1 is MGHDK and CDR2 is SYGVNS. CDR3 sequence: CASQEGAVGSPLHF. CDR3 nucleotides: TGTGCCAGCCAGGAGGGGGCTGTAGGTTCACCCCTCCACTTT.

The chain couples TRBV27 to TRBJ1-1, with 9 bases identical to TRBD1. The CDR3 runs to 16 residues. Germline lookup yields CDR1 MNHEY and CDR2 SMNVEV (reference sequence). V shed 2 bases and J 0 bases; nucleotides not matched to a gene: 4. CDR3 DNA sequence: TGTGCCAGCAGTTTAACTGGACAGGGGTTGAACACTGAAGCTTTCTTT. Protein sequence: CASSLTGQGLNTEAFF.

This CDR3 is CASSLAPRVSYEQYF. The CDR3 nucleotides read TGCGCCAGCAGCTTGGCCCCCAGGGTCTCCTACGAGCAGTACTTC. The V gene is TRBV5-1, the J gene TRBJ2-5, with D tentatively TRBD1 (5 bases). The J call is uncertain, as TRBJ2-7 better fits the DNA end. CDR1 is SGHRS, CDR2 YFSETQ, per germline. CDR3 length: 15 residues.

This chain links TRBV6-1 with TRBJ2-1; D not certain. The CDR3 contains 11 residues. Germline V gives CDR1 MNHNS, CDR2 SASEGT. Trimming took 5 bases from V and 9 from J, leaving 8 bases between them. DNA for the CDR3: TGTGCCAGCAGTCCAGGCCGTGAGCAGTTCTTC. Translated, it gives CASSPGREQFF.

This clone appeared a few times. This chain uses TRBV25-1 with TRBJ1-2, with a possible D match to TRBD1 (5 bases). The CDR3 has 15 residues. The germline CDR1 and CDR2 sequences are MGHDK and SYGVNS. V was pared by 6 bases and J by 4 bases, with 18 bases between. The CDR3 loop reads CASSPGTKTAYGYTF. Written as DNA, the CDR3 is TGTGCCAGCAGCCCCGGAACTAAGACAGCCTATGGCTACACCTTC.

This clone was recorded only once. The CDR3 DNA is TGTGCCAGCAGCTCTGAATTGGGACAGGGTGGCGAGCAGTACTTC. It is translated as CASSSELGQGGEQYF. The chain uses TRBV9 and TRBJ2-7; 9 bases are shared with TRBD1. The CDR3 contains 15 residues. V lost 4 bases and J lost 6; bases outside the gene matches: 11. CDR1 is SGDLS and CDR2 is YYNGEE in the germline V gene. The full variable domain, in which reference TRBV9 and TRBJ2-7 provide the parts outside the CDR3, is DSGVTQTPKHLITATGQRVTLRCSPRSGDLSVYWYQQSLDQGLQFLIQYYNGEERAKGNILERFSAQQFPDLHSELNLSSLELGDSALYFCASSSELGQGGEQYFGPGTRLTVT.

This clone was seen a few times. The same CDR3 also results from other DNA sequences found in this sample. This chain links TRBV5-1 with TRBJ1-1; 11 positions match TRBD1. CDR1 and CDR2 from the germline V gene are SGHRS and YFSETQ. V shed 4 bases and J 4 bases; nucleotides not matched to a gene: 3. The CDR3 consists of 14 residues. The CDR3 spells CASSPGTGGTEAFF. CDR3 nucleotides: TGCGCCAGCAGCCCGGGGACAGGGGGCACTGAAGCTTTCTTT.

The V and J genes are TRBV5-6 and TRBJ2-7; maybe TRBD1 (6 bases). V lost 4 bases to trimming and J lost 2 bases, with 22 bases between them. The CDR3 is 17 amino acids. Per germline, CDR1 SGHDT and CDR2 YYEEEE. The CDR3 loop reads CASSDSPWPGQTYEQYF. Here the CDR3 DNA reads TGTGCCAGCAGCGACTCGCCGTGGCCGGGACAAACCTACGAGCAGTACTTC.

The V call is TRBV1, the J call TRBJ2-2; the table's D call, TRBD2, was not checked against the DNA. TRBV1 corresponds to a pseudogene. CDR3 size: 18 residues. This CDR3 reads CTSSQERTRPQNTGELFF. CDR3 coding DNA: TGCACCAGCAGCCAAGAACGGACTAGGCCGCAGAACACCGGGGAGCTGTTTTTT.

This clone was counted between two and nine times. The chain joins TRBV7-9 to TRBJ2-6; 10 positions match TRBD1. V was clipped by 5 bases and J by 0 bases; unmatched bases: 1. CDR1 SEHNR and CDR2 FQNEAQ come from the germline V gene (reference sequence). The CDR3 runs to 16 residues. Written as DNA, the CDR3 is TGTGCCAGCAGCGGGGACAGGGGCTCTGGGGCCAACGTCCTGACTTTC. Translated, it gives CASSGDRGSGANVLTF.

The chain has TRBV9 and TRBJ1-4; D remains unclear. Germline V gives CDR1 SGDLS, CDR2 YYNGEE. The V end lost 4 bases, the J end lost 5 bases, and 12 bases lay between the germline ends. The CDR3 covers 14 residues. The CDR3 nucleotides read TGTGCCAGCAGCCCCACGGGGTTAAATGAAAAACTGTTTTTT. Protein product: CASSPTGLNEKLFF. Full variable domain (rest looked up from reference TRBV9 and TRBJ1-4): DSGVTQTPKHLITATGQRVTLRCSPRSGDLSVYWYQQSLDQGLQFLIQYYNGEERAKGNILERFSAQQFPDLHSELNLSSLELGDSALYFCASSPTGLNEKLFFGSGTQLSVL.

This chain links TRBV29-1 with TRBJ2-7, with TRBD2 identical over 15 bases. J lost 4 bases, V lost 6 bases, and 1 base had no gene match. The germline V gene encodes CDR1 SQVTM and CDR2 ANQGSEA. The CDR3 has 13 amino acids. CDR3 coding DNA: TGCAGCGTCGGACTAGCGGGGGGGTACGAGCAGTACTTC. This codes for CSVGLAGGYEQYF.

This clone was counted ten times or more. V usage is TRBV30 and J usage is TRBJ1-1, with D tentatively TRBD1 (5 bases). This CDR3 comprises 13 residues. Looked up from germline, CDR1 is GTSNPN and CDR2 is SVGIG (reference sequence). Trimming took off 2 bases at V and 6 bases at J, with 13 bases between the two ends. The CDR3 protein is CAWSKAGGAEAFF. The DNA for the CDR3 is TGTGCCTGGAGTAAAGCGGGGGGGGCTGAAGCTTTCTTT.

The chain joins TRBV2 to TRBJ1-4; 8 nucleotides align to TRBD1. V lost 2 bases, J lost 15 bases, and 5 bases stayed unmatched. Germline V CDR1 and CDR2: SNHLY, FYNNEI. The CDR3 totals 12 residues. The CDR3 DNA sequence: TGTGCCAGCAGTGAACAGGGGGCGCGGTTGTTTTTT. It codes for CASSEQGARLFF.

J is TRBJ1-6 and V is TRBV10-3, with D perhaps matching TRBD1 (5 bases). The V and J ends lost 2 bases and 5 bases respectively, with 13 bases between them. The germline V gene encodes CDR1 ENHRY and CDR2 SYGVKD. The CDR3 is 16 residues long. Here the CDR3 reads CAISEPGQIDNSPLHF. The CDR3 DNA reads TGTGCCATCAGTGAGCCAGGACAAATCGATAATTCACCCCTCCACTTT.

This clone was recorded once. The CDR3 here is CATSIVTAPYNEQFF. The CDR3 bases are TGTGCCACCAGCATCGTGACAGCTCCCTACAATGAGCAGTTCTTC. The gene calls are TRBV15 and TRBJ2-1; a weak D match, TRBD1 (5 bases). Trimming took off 4 bases at V and 2 bases at J, with 12 bases between the two ends. The CDR3 is 15 residues long. CDR1 LNHNV and CDR2 YYDKDF come from the germline V gene (reference sequence).

The CDR3 DNA is TGTGCCAGCAGCCAAGAAAGAGGCGGGCCCTACGAGCAGTACTTC. It encodes CASSQERGGPYEQYF. V gene TRBV4-2 combines with J gene TRBJ2-5; TRBD2 might be the D (5 bases). The assigned J gene may be wrong: the sequence end matches TRBJ2-7 better. The CDR3 covers 15 residues. Germline V lookup: CDR1 LGHNA, CDR2 YNFKEQ.

The chain carries TRBV28 and TRBJ1-5, with 8 positions matching TRBD1. Trimming at V came to 1 base and at J to 4 bases, leaving 9 bases not matched to a gene. Germline CDR1 MDHEN, CDR2 SYDVKM. The CDR3 runs to 17 residues. CDR3: CASSLFSTGQGNQPQHF. In DNA, the CDR3 is TGTGCCAGCAGTTTATTCAGTACCGGACAGGGTAATCAGCCCCAGCATTTT.

The chain has TRBV6-1 and TRBJ1-5; D is unresolved. Trimming cost V 2 bases and J 0 bases, with 11 bases left between them. Per the germline V gene, CDR1 is MNHNS and CDR2 is SASEGT. The CDR3 contains 16 residues. CDR3 protein: CASSELRSPSNQPQHF. The CDR3 nucleotides read TGTGCCAGCAGTGAATTGCGGTCTCCTAGCAATCAGCCCCAGCATTTT.

The CDR3 region is CASSTTSTGAGTEAFF. CDR3 nucleotides: TGTGCCAGCAGTACTACTTCGACAGGGGCAGGCACTGAAGCTTTCTTT. The chain uses TRBV2 and TRBJ1-1; 8 bases align to TRBD1. V shed 5 bases, J shed 4 bases, and the junction held 12 bases outside the gene matches. The CDR3 is 16 residues long. Germline values: CDR1 SNHLY, CDR2 FYNNEI.

This chain links TRBV5-1 with TRBJ2-3; 8 nucleotides match TRBD2. V lost 2 bases and J lost 3; bases outside the gene matches: 5. The CDR3 spans 15 residues. The germline V gene has CDR1 SGHRS and CDR2 YFSETQ. CDR3 protein: CASSLSGLVTDTQYF. As DNA, the CDR3 is TGCGCCAGCAGCTTATCGGGACTAGTGACAGATACGCAGTATTTT. Full variable domain (rest looked up from reference TRBV5-1 and TRBJ2-3): KAGVTQTPRYLIKTRGQQVTLSCSPISGHRSVSWYQQTPGQGLQFLFEYFSETQRNKGNFPGRFSGRQFSNSRSEMNVSTLELGDSALYLCASSLSGLVTDTQYFGPGTRLTVL.

V and J are TRBV7-3 and TRBJ2-2, with TRBD1 matching over 9 bases. Trimming took 5 bases from V and 3 from J; bases not matched to a gene: 19. The germline CDR1 and CDR2 sequences are SGHTA and FQGTGA. This CDR3 is 20 amino acids long. The CDR3: CASSPTAGQGLSQHTGELFF. In DNA form, the CDR3 reads TGTGCCAGCAGCCCCACTGCGGGACAGGGCCTGTCCCAACACACCGGGGAGCTGTTTTTT.

This clone was picked up a small number of times. This chain uses TRBV15 with TRBJ1-4; perhaps TRBD1 as D (5 bases). Germline V gives CDR1 LNHNV, CDR2 YYDKDF (reference sequence). The CDR3 is made up of 14 amino acids. The V end was cut by 6 bases, the J end by 8 bases, with 16 bases between. The CDR3 sequence is CATRGGEGKEKLFF. CDR3 sequence (DNA): TGTGCCACCAGGGGAGGGGAGGGGAAAGAAAAACTGTTTTTT.

CDR3 residues: CASSLIRQGGFQETQYF. DNA for the CDR3: TGTGCCAGCAGCCTTATCCGACAGGGTGGGTTCCAAGAGACCCAGTACTTC. The chain carries TRBV28 and TRBJ2-5, with TRBD1 identical over 7 bases. This CDR3 is 17 amino acids long. J lost 1 base, V lost 6 bases, and 14 bases had no gene match. Per the germline V gene, CDR1 is MDHEN and CDR2 is SYDVKM.

This clone was observed a handful of times. The chain links TRBV2 to TRBJ2-7; TRBD2 agrees at 9 bases. V trimming: 2 bases; J trimming: 2 bases; junction bases outside the gene matches: 7. The CDR3 is 16 amino acids. Germline V gene data show CDR1 as SNHLY and CDR2 as FYNNEI. The CDR3, as DNA: TGTGCCAGCAGTGAAAGCGTGACTAGCGGCCCCTACGAGCAGTACTTC. Amino acids: CASSESVTSGPYEQYF. The variable domain in full, completed from reference TRBV2 and TRBJ2-7, reads EPEVTQTPSHQVTQMGQEVILRCVPISNHLYFYWYRQILGQKVEFLVSFYNNEISEKSEIFDDQFSVERPDGSNFTLKIRSTKLEDSAMYFCASSESVTSGPYEQYFGPGTRLTVT.

J is TRBJ1-5 and V is TRBV18; 10 positions match TRBD1. The junction had 10 bases not matched to a gene; V was cut back by 2 bases and J by 3 bases. CDR1 and CDR2 from the germline V gene are KGHSH and LQKENI. The CDR3 contains 18 residues. CDR3 in amino acids: CASSPGTGAAQLNQPQHF. The DNA for the CDR3 is TGTGCCAGCTCACCAGGGACAGGGGCCGCCCAACTCAATCAGCCCCAGCATTTT. Combining the CDR3 with reference TRBV18 and TRBJ1-5 gives the whole variable domain NAGVMQNPRHLVRRRGQEARLRCSPMKGHSHVYWYRQLPEEGLKFMVYLQKENIIDESGMPKERFSAEFPKEGPSILRIQQVVRGDSAAYFCASSPGTGAAQLNQPQHFGDGTRLSIL.

This clone was seen only a few times. This chain connects TRBV12-2 to TRBJ1-1; the D call in the table, TRBD1, was not verified against the DNA. TRBV12-2 is described as a pseudogene. CDR3 length equals 14 residues. Written as DNA, the CDR3 is TGTGCAAGTCGCTTAGGGACAGACAACACTGAAGCTTTCTTT. It translates to CASRLGTDNTEAFF.

The CDR3 spells CAISEGGIYEQYF. The CDR3 nucleotides read TGTGCCATCAGTGAAGGCGGAATCTACGAGCAGTACTTC. The V call is TRBV10-3, the J call TRBJ2-7, with unresolved D. V was shortened by 3 bases and J by 3 bases, with 9 bases between the two germline ends. Germline CDR1 reads ENHRY; CDR2 reads SYGVKD. The CDR3 runs 13 residues.